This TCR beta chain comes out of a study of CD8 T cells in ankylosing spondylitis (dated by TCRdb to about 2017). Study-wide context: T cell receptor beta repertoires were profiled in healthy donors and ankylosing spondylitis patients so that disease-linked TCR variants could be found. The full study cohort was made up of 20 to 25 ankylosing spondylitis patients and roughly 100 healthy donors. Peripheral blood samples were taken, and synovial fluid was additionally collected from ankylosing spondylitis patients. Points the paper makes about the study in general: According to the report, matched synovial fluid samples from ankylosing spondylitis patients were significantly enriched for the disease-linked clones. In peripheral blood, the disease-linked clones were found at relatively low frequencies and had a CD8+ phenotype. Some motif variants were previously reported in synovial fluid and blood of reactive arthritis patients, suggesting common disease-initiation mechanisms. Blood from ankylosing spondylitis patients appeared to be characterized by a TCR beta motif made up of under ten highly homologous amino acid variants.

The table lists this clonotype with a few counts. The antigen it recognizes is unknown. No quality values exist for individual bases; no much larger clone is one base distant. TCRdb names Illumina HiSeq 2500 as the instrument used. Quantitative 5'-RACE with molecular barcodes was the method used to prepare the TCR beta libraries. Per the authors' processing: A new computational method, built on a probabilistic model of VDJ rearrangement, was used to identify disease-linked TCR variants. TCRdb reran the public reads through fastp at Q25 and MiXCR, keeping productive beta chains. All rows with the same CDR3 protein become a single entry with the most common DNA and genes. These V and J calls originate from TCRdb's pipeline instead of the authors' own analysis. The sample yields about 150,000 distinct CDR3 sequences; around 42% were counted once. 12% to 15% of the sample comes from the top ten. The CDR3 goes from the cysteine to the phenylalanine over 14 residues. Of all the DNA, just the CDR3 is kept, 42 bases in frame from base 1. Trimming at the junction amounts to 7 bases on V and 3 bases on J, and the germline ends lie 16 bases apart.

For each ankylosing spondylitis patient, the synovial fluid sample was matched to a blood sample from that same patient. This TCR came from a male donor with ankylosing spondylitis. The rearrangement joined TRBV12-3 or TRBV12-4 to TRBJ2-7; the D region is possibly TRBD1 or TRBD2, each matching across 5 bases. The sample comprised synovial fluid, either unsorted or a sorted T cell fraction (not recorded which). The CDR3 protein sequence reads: CASTPPGTSYEQYF. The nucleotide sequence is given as TGTGCCAGCACCCCCCCTGGGACCAGCTACGAGCAGTACTTC.